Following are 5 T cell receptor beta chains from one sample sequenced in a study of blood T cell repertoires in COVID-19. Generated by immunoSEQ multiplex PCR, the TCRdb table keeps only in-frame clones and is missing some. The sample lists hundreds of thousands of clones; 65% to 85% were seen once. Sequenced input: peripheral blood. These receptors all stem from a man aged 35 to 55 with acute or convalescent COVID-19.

The CDR3 protein is CASSQAGTGSEQYF. The CDR3 DNA follows: TGTGCCAGCAGCCAAGCCGGGACAGGGTCCGAGCAGTACTTC. The chain couples TRBV3-1 (or the pseudogene TRBV3-2) to TRBJ2-7, with 9 bases lining up with TRBD1. This CDR3 contains 14 residues. In germline, CDR1 is LGHDT, CDR2 YNNKEL (reference sequence). Losses at the gene ends were 1 base for V and 6 bases for J; bases not matched to a gene: 4.

This chain's CDR3 is CSVVSPGEQYF. DNA of the CDR3: TGCAGCGTTGTAAGTCCGGGGGAGCAGTACTTC. The rearrangement joins TRBV29-1 to TRBJ2-7; a weak D match, TRBD2 (5 bases). CDR1 and CDR2 (germline): SQVTM, ANQGSEA. This CDR3 is 11 amino acids long. Trimming left V 4 bases short and J 7 bases short, with 11 bases between.

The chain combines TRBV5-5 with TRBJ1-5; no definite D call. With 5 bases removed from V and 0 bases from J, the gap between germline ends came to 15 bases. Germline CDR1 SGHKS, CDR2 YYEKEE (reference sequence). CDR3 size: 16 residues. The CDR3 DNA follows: TGTGCCAGCAGAGAGGGTGGCGGGAATAGCAATCAGCCCCAGCATTTT. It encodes CASREGGGNSNQPQHF.

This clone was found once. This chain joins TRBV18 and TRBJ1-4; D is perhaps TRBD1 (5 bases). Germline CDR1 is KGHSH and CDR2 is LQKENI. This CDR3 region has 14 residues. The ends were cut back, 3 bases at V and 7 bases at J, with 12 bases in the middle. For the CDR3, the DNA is TGTGCCAGCTCACCGGGCCTCGGGGGTGAAAAACTGTTTTTT. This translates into CASSPGLGGEKLFF.

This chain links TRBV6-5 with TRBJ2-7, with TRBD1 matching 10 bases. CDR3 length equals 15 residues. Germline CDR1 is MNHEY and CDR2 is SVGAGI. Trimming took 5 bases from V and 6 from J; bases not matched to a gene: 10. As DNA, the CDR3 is TGTGCCAGCAGTAAGGCGACAGGGGGCTGGAGCGAGCAGTACTTC. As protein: CASSKATGGWSEQYF.